This entry features one TCR beta chain sequence. What it binds is not known. This record belongs to a study of OX40 agonist ivuxolimab in advanced cancers. For the study at large: Dosing consisted of intravenous ivuxolimab at 0.01 to 10 mg/kg every 2 weeks. Among those enrolled, mean age was about 63 years (range roughly 23 to 85) and 75% to 85% were male. Regarding the study as a whole: The CD4+ and CD8+ T cells in the blood had expanded clonally by week 6 at 0.1 to 3.0 mg/kg.

Researchers took blood at baseline, on cycle 4 day 1, and on cycle 7 day 1. Germline assignment: CDR1 MNHEY and CDR2 SMNVEV (reference sequence). The CDR3 consists of 16 residues. V was cut by 2 bases and J by 5 bases, with 16 bases left in between. TCRdb keeps only in-frame clones here, not all; method: immunoSEQ multiplex PCR. The sample gives 20,000 to 25,000 clones, 77% of which show up once; 15% to 20% is in the top ten. This TCR was sampled from an adult with an advanced solid tumor such as melanoma, head and neck, liver or kidney cancer. This chain joins TRBV27 and TRBJ2-1; D gene unclear. Sequenced here: CD4+ or CD8+ T cells sorted from blood, sampled in a trial of the OX40 agonist ivuxolimab. In nucleotides, the CDR3 is TGTGCCAGCAGTTTAAGCCGGGCCTCGGCGAACAATGAGCAGTTCTTC. This encodes CASSLSRASANNEQFF.